The clone carrying this T cell receptor beta chain was counted a few times. Germline CDR1 and CDR2: SGHTA and FQGTGA. With V trimmed by 1 base and J by 5 bases, 7 bases remained unmatched. The CDR3 contains 15 residues. This table comes from immunoSEQ multiplex PCR, and its TCRdb copy is limited to in-frame clones, with some not included. The repertoire holds approximately 150,000 clones, with roughly 88% as singletons. The sample belongs to a study of cytotoxic CD8 clonotypes in ibrutinib-treated CLL. The chain couples TRBV7-3 to TRBJ1-1; 7 positions agree with TRBD1. This specimen was PBMCs, taken at disease progression, from a patient treated with ibrutinib. The TCR was taken from a human donor with chronic lymphocytic leukemia. CDR3 nucleotide sequence: TGTGCCAGCAGCTTAATGACAGGGACATGGACTGAAGCTTTCTTT. Its translation is CASSLMTGTWTEAFF. The full variable domain, in which reference TRBV7-3 and TRBJ1-1 provide the parts outside the CDR3, is GAGVSQTPSNKVTEKGKYVELRCDPISGHTALYWYRQSLGQGPEFLIYFQGTGAADDSGLPNDRFFAVRPEGSVSTLKIQRTERGDSAVYLCASSLMTGTWTEAFFGQGTRLTVV.